The 5 T cell receptor beta chains below come from one sample, sequenced in a study of blood T cell repertoires in COVID-19. This table comes from immunoSEQ multiplex PCR, and its TCRdb copy is limited to in-frame clones, with some not included. The sample shows 200,000 to 250,000 clones, approximately 88% of them seen only once. The sample consisted of peripheral blood. The receptor source for this set is a man aged 55 to 69 who had recovered from COVID-19.

The chain links TRBV7-9 to TRBJ1-2; no reliable D call. CDR1 and CDR2 (germline): SEHNR, FQNEAQ (reference sequence). This CDR3 contains 13 residues. V gave up 5 bases and J gave up 1 base, with 8 bases separating them. The CDR3 DNA reads TGTGCCAGCAGCCCCCCAATTAACTATGGCTACACCTTC. This sequence encodes CASSPPINYGYTF.

The chain couples TRBV4-1 to TRBJ2-3; D gene uncertain. The germline V and J ends were trimmed by 3 bases and 1 base, with 14 bases remaining between them. The CDR3 spans 16 residues. From germline, CDR1 is MGHRA and CDR2 YSYEKL. The CDR3 is CASSQQSQRGTDTQYF. DNA of the CDR3: TGCGCCAGCAGCCAGCAAAGCCAGCGCGGCACAGATACGCAGTATTTT.

V usage is TRBV6-5 and J usage is TRBJ2-7, with D perhaps TRBD1 (5 bases). The CDR3 runs to 13 residues. Germline V gene data show CDR1 as MNHEY and CDR2 as SVGAGI. Trimming pared 2 bases from V and 3 bases from J, leaving 8 bases between. The CDR3 DNA reads as TGTGCCAGCAGTTACGACAGCAGCTACGAGCAGTACTTC. Translated, it gives CASSYDSSYEQYF.

The CDR3 sequence: CASSTLPFYGYTF. As DNA, the CDR3 is TGTGCCAGCAGTACTCTGCCCTTCTATGGCTACACCTTC. The rearrangement joins TRBV27 to TRBJ1-2, with unresolved D. The ends were cut back, 5 bases at V and 4 bases at J, with 11 bases in the middle. The CDR3 is 13 residues long. Looked up from germline, CDR1 is MNHEY and CDR2 is SMNVEV (reference sequence).

This chain uses TRBV7-3 with TRBJ1-2; D not resolved. The CDR3 extends over 13 amino acids. V was trimmed by 5 bases and J by 0 bases, leaving 7 bases between them. The germline gives CDR1 SGHTA, CDR2 FQGTGA. CDR3 residues: CASSLGPNYGYTF. The CDR3, as DNA: TGTGCCAGCAGCCTAGGCCCTAACTATGGCTACACCTTC.